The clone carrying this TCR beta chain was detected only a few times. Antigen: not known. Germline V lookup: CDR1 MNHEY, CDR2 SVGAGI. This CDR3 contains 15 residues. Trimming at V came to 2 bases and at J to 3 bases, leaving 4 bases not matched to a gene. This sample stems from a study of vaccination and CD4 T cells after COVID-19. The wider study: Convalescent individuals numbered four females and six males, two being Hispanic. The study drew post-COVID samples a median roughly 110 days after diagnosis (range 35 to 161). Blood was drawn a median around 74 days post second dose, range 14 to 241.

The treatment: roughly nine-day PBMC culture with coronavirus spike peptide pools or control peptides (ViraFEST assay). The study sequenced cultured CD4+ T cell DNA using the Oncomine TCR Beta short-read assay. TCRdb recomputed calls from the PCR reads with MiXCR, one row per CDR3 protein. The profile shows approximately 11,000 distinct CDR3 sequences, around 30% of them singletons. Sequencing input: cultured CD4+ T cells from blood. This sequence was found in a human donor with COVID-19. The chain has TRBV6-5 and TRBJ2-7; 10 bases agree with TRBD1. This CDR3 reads CASSYRDRGNYEQYF. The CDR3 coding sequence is TGTGCCAGCAGTTACCGGGACAGGGGTAACTACGAGCAGTACTTC.